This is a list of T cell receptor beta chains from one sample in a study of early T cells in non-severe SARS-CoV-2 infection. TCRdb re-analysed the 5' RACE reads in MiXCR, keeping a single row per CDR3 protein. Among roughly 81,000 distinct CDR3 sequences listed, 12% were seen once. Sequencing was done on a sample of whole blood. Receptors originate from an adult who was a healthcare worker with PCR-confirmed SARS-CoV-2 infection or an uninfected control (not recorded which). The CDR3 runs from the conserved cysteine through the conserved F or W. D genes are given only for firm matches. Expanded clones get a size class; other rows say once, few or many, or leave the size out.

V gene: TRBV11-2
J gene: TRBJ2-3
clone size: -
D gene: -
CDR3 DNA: TGTGCCAGCAGCGGCTACCCTGGCCGGACAGATACGCAGTATTTT
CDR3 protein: CASSGYPGRTDTQYF

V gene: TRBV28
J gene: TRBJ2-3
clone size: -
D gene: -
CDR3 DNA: TGTGCCAGCAGTTTGCGGGGATTAGGCACAGATACGCAGTATTTT
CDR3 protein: CASSLRGLGTDTQYF

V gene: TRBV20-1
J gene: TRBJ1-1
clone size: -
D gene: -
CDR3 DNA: TGCAGTGCTAGCACGGCGCTGGGCACTGAAGCTTTCTTT
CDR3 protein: CSASTALGTEAFF

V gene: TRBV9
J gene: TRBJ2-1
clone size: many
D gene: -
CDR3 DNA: TGTGCCAGCAGCGTAGATGCGGGACTCCTCTACAATGAGCAGTTCTTC
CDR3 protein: CASSVDAGLLYNEQFF

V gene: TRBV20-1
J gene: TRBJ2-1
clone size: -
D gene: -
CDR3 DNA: TGCAGTGCTCGAAGTGGGGCTTCCTACAATGAGCAGTTCTTC
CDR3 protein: CSARSGASYNEQFF

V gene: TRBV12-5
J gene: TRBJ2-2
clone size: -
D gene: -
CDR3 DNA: TGTGCTAGTGGTTTGGTAGGCGGGGAGCTGTTTTTT
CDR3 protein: CASGLVGGELFF

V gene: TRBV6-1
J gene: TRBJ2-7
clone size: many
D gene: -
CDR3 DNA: TGTGCCACCCTAGACGGGATATACGAGCAGTACTTC
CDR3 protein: CATLDGIYEQYF

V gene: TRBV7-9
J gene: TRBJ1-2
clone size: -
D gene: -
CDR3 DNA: TGTGCCAGCAGCTTAGGCCCTACAGCTAACTATGGCTACACCTTC
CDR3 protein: CASSLGPTANYGYTF

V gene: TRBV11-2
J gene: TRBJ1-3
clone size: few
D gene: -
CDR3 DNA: TGTGCCAGCAGCTTAACCCTCCCGGGCGGAGGTTCTGGAAACACCATATATTTT
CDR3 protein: CASSLTLPGGGSGNTIYF

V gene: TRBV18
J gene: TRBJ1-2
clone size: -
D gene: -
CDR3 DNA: TGTGCCAGCTCACCCTCAAGGACGTACTATGGCTACACCTTC
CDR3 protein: CASSPSRTYYGYTF

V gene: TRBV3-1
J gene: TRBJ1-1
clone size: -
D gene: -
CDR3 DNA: TGTGCCAGCAGCCACAGGGATAACACTGAAGCTTTCTTT
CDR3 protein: CASSHRDNTEAFF

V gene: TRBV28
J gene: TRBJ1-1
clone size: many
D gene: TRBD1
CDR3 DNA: TGTGCCAGCAGTATCCGAGCAGGGGGGAACACTGAAGCTTTCTTT
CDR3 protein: CASSIRAGGNTEAFF

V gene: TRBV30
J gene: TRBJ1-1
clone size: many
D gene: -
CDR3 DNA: TGTGCCTGGGCTAGGGGGATGAACACTGAAGCTTTCTTT
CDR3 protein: CAWARGMNTEAFF

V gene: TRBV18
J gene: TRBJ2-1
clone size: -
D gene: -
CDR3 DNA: TGTGCCAGCTCACCTAATCCAAATGAGCAGTTCTTC
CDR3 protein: CASSPNPNEQFF

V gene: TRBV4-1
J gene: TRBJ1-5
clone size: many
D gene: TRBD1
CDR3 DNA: TGCGCCAGCAGCCAATTGGACAGGGGCCCTCAGCCCCAGCATTTT
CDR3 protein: CASSQLDRGPQPQHF

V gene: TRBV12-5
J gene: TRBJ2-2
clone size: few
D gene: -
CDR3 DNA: TGTGCTAGTGTTTTGGTTTTGGGCACCGGGGAGCTGTTTTTT
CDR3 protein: CASVLVLGTGELFF

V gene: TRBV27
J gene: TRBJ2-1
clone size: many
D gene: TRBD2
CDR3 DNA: TGTGCCAGCAGTCCTCGGGGGACTAGCGGGGCAGAGCAGTTCTTC
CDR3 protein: CASSPRGTSGAEQFF

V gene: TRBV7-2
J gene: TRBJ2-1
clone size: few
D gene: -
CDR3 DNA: TGTGCCAGCAGCTTACTGGGCCCGGGCGACAATGAGCAGTTCTTC
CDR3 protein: CASSLLGPGDNEQFF

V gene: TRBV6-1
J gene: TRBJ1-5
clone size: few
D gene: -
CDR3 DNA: TGTGCCAGCAGTGAAGTCGGAAGGGGCAATCAGCCCCAGCATTTT
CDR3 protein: CASSEVGRGNQPQHF

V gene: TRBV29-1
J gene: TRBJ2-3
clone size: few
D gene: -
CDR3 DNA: TGCAGCGCAGGGACGTCAGATACGCAGTATTTT
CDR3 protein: CSAGTSDTQYF

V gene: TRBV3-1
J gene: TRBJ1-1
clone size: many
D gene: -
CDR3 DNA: TGTGCCAGCAGCCACGGTGGCACTGAAGCTTTCTTT
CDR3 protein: CASSHGGTEAFF

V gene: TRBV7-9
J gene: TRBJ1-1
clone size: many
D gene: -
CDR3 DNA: TGTGCCAGCAGCTTAGCGGTCGGGAACACTGAAGCTTTCTTT
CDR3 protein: CASSLAVGNTEAFF

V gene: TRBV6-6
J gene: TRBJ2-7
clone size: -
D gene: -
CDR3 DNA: TGTGCCAGCAGTTTCTCCCGCTTCGAGCAGTACTTC
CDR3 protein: CASSFSRFEQYF

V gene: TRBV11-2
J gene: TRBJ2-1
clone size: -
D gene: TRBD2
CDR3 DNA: TGTGCCAGCAGGACGGGACTAGCGGGCAATGAGCAGTTCTTC
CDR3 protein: CASRTGLAGNEQFF

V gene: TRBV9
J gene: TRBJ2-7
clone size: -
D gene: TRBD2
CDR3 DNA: TGTGCCAGCAGCGTAGCGGGGGGTCCGTACGAGCAGTACTTC
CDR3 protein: CASSVAGGPYEQYF

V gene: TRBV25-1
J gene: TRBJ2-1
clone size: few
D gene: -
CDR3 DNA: TGTGCCAGCAGTGCGGGAGGGACAGCCTTTCATGAGCAGTTCTTC
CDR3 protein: CASSAGGTAFHEQFF

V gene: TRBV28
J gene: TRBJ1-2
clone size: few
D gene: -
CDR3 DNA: TGTGCCAGCAGTCCCAACAGGGTCCCGAGCTTC
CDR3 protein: CASSPNRVPSF

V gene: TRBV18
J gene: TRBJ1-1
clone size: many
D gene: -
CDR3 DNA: TGTGCCAGCTCTCCGCCACGAGGCACGAACACTGAAGCTTTCTTT
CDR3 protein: CASSPPRGTNTEAFF

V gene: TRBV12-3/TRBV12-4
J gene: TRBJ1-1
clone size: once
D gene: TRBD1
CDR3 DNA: TGTGCCAGCAGTCCTCCGGGACAGTTAGCTTTCTTT
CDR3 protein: CASSPPGQLAFF

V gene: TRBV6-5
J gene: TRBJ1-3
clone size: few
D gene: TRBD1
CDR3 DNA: TGTGCCAGCATCGGGACAGTCGTCTCTGGAAACACCATATATTTT
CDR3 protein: CASIGTVVSGNTIYF

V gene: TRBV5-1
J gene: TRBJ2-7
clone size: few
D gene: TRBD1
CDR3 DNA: TGCGCCAGCAGCTGGGGCCTCCTAGGGGACAGACTCTACGAGCAGTACTTC
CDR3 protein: CASSWGLLGDRLYEQYF

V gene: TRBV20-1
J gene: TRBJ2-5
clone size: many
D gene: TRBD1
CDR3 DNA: TGCAGTGCTCCTCAGGGGGCTTTGGAGACCCAGTACTTC
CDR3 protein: CSAPQGALETQYF

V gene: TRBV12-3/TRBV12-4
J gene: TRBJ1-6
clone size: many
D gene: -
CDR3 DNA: TGTGCCAGCAGTTCCCGATCAGCTTCACCCCTCCACTTT
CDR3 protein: CASSSRSASPLHF

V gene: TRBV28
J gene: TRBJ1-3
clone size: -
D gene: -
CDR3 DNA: TGTGCCAGCGGGGTCGGGCCTACTGGAAACACCATATATTTT
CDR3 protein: CASGVGPTGNTIYF

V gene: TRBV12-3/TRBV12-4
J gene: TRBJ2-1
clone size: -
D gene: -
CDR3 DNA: TGTGCCAGCAGTTTTTTGCGAGCGGATAATGAGCAGTTCTTC
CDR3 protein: CASSFLRADNEQFF

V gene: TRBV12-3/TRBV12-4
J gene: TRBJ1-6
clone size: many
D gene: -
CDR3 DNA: TGTGCCAGCAGTTTAGATTTAGGGGGGCGCCTCGGTTCACCCCTCCACTTT
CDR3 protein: CASSLDLGGRLGSPLHF

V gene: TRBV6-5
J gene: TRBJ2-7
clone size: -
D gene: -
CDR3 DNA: TGTGCCCCCGTAACGAGCGGAGTTAACTACGAGCAGTACTTC
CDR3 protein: CAPVTSGVNYEQYF

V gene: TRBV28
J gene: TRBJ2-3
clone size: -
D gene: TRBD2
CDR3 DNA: TGTGCCAGCAGAGCGGGGGGCGGCGGATGGCAGTATTTT
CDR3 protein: CASRAGGGGWQYF

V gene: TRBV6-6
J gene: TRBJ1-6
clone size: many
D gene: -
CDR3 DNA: TGTGCCAGCAGTTCGACACCTACACCCCTCCACTTT
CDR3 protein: CASSSTPTPLHF

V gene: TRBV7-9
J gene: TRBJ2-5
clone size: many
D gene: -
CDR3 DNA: TGTGCCAGCAGCTTGGGTCTTCTACTTAAAGAGACCCAGTACTTC
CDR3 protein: CASSLGLLLKETQYF